This T cell receptor (beta chain) was captured by sequencing in a study of blood T cells in healthy people across ages (dated by TCRdb to between 2014 and 2016). About the full investigation: In model experiments, roughly one uniquely barcoded TCR beta cDNA molecule per two T cells was captured by template switching. Using deep sequencing normalized with unique cDNA molecular identifiers, the study measured how TCR beta repertoire diversity changes with age. The donors were divided into four age groups: young (average about 15 years), middle-aged (approximately 39), aged (approximately 62) and long-lived (roughly 82). To avoid experimental bias, donors of different ages were spread randomly across the sequencing lanes. Using the same blood draw, the study looked at two additional independent replicas of 1 million unique cDNA reads for two donors, one aged 18 to 30 and the other aged 80 or older.

The receptor library was made with 5' RACE. Sequencing instrument: Illumina HiSeq 2500. A second roughly 7 to 11 cycle PCR used a sample-barcoded 5' primer and a J-beta primer mix. A unique molecular identifier was introduced onto each TCR beta cDNA molecule by a template-switch 5' adaptor carrying 12 random nucleotides. Each sample yielded at least 3 million CDR3-containing paired-end reads. The Mint cDNA synthesis kit, primed by a TRBC-specific oligonucleotide, was used to synthesize first-strand cDNA from all RNA. Following uracil-DNA glycosylase treatment, a first 18-cycle PCR with universal primers M1SS and BC2_uni_R was performed on all cDNA. Under the source paper's analysis protocol: For normalization, 1 million high-quality reads were randomly selected from each sample, with every read carrying a distinct molecular identifier. Instead of being binned into consensus sequences, reads with shared molecular identifiers were discarded. MiTCR, set to a Q25 quality threshold and the strictest error-elimination algorithm, was used for CDR3 identification, clonotype clustering and error correction. A nonparametric unseen species model with Euler transformation was used to estimate lower-bound total TCR beta diversity. TCRdb handled the public reads itself, with Q25 trimming in fastp and clone calling in MiXCR, and kept productive beta chains. Rows merge per CDR3 protein into single entries with the most common DNA and genes. These V and J calls rely on TCRdb rather than the paper's analysis. In all, the sample holds approximately 680,000 distinct CDR3 sequences, and around 32% of those were seen once. The ten largest account for approximately 15% of the sample.

This clonotype was found a few times. The clone's antigen remains unknown. It may be a read error: a sequence one base away is much more abundant. Inclusive of the bounding cysteine and phenylalanine, the CDR3 is 14 residues long. Solely the CDR3 DNA is kept, with 42 bases framed from the first base. Between the V and J ends, shortened by 1 base and 6 bases respectively, the junction contains 12 bases. CDR1 and CDR2 were assigned from the germline V gene as SGHRS and YFSETQ. The approximately 39 donors, aged about 6 to 100 years, were systemically healthy Caucasian individuals from Russia. Approximately 10 milliliters of peripheral blood were collected from each donor into EDTA-treated Vacutainer tubes. Ficoll-Paque density-gradient centrifugation was used to isolate PBMCs, with at least 6.5 million per sample. Total RNA, at least 6 micrograms per sample, was extracted from PBMCs with Trizol reagent. For every donor, an aliquot of PBMCs went through flow cytometry to measure the percentages of naive CD45RAhigh/CD27high T cells.

Broad study findings and their caveats: Observed TCR beta diversity per million T cells fell roughly linearly with age, and a significant reduction was already apparent by age about 38. The CMV infection status of donors was not known, potentially confounding age-related changes in expanded clonotypes. Conclusive comparison of naive and antigen-experienced compartments was prevented by the profiling of bulk unsorted PBMCs. Estimates of total diversity from one million sequenced T cells were regarded as lower bounds and underestimates. Compared with the aged group, the long-lived group had more naive CD4+ T cells, fewer expanded clones and increased TCR diversity, a pattern suggesting age selection. A strong correlation was found between observed TCR beta diversity and the percentage of naive T cells measured by flow cytometry.

The receptor chain draws on TRBV5-1 and TRBJ2-3; the D gene is perhaps TRBD2, from 6 matching bases. Sequencing used blood. This clonotype was sampled from a woman of 80 years or more in good health. Donor details come from another sample of the same person, matched by shared clones. The nucleotides are TGCGCCAGCAGCTTGTCTAGCGCGGGTGATACGCAGTATTTT. It translates to CASSLSSAGDTQYF.